Following are 23 T cell receptor beta chains from one sample sequenced in a study of CD4 and CD8 cells across lung adenocarcinoma regions. TCRdb re-analysed the PCR reads in MiXCR, keeping a single row per CDR3 protein. The profile shows 15,000 to 20,000 distinct CDR3 sequences, approximately 50% of them singletons. The specimen sequenced was CD8+ T cells from the margin of a lung tumor. The receptors originated from a male donor with lung adenocarcinoma. The CD4 and CD8 labels of this study may be unreliable.

The gene calls are TRBV6-1 and TRBJ2-4; 8 bases map to TRBD1. CDR3 length equals 13 residues. The germline V gene has CDR1 MNHNS and CDR2 SASEGT. DNA for the CDR3: TGTGTCAGGGGGCTGGATGGCAAAAACATTCAGTACTTC. Protein: CVRGLDGKNIQYF.

By frequency in the sample, this clonotype is medium-sized. J is TRBJ2-1 and V is TRBV6-1; 11 nucleotides align to TRBD1. This CDR3 has 15 residues. Germline V lookup: CDR1 MNHNS, CDR2 SASEGT. V dropped 6 bases and J dropped 9; count of bases not matched to a gene: 10. For the CDR3, the DNA is TGTGCCAGCAGGGCCCGGGACAGGGGGTCGGGTGAGCAGTTCTTC. Amino acid sequence: CASRARDRGSGEQFF.

DNA of the CDR3: TGCGCCAGCAGCTTGGGGGGGAGTGAGACTGAAGCTTTCTTT. Translation gives CASSLGGSETEAFF. The rearrangement joins TRBV5-1 to TRBJ1-1; a possible D gene is TRBD1 (5 bases). CDR1 is SGHRS and CDR2 is YFSETQ in the germline V gene. V lost 0 bases, J lost 5 bases, and 11 bases lay in between. The CDR3 totals 14 residues.

This clonotype is deemed medium-sized (0.01 to 0.1%). Here the CDR3 reads CAISASASGGNEQFF. DNA of the CDR3: TGTGCCATCAGTGCTTCGGCTAGCGGGGGTAATGAGCAGTTCTTC. V usage is TRBV10-3 and J usage is TRBJ2-1; 10 bases map to TRBD2. V lost 4 bases and J lost 7; bases outside the gene matches: 7. The CDR3 contains 15 residues. The germline V gene has CDR1 ENHRY and CDR2 SYGVKD.

This rearrangement joins TRBV4-1 to TRBJ2-5, with TRBD2 as a possible D gene (6 bases). Per the germline V gene, CDR1 is MGHRA and CDR2 is YSYEKL. CDR3 length: 16 residues. Trimming left V 0 bases short and J 3 bases short, with 14 bases between. The CDR3 protein is CASSQEQNWEEETQYF. The CDR3 DNA reads as TGCGCCAGCAGCCAAGAACAGAATTGGGAGGAAGAGACCCAGTACTTC.

This clonotype was detected only a few times. The chain employs TRBV3-1 and TRBJ1-1; a weak D match, TRBD1 (5 bases). CDR3 length equals 13 residues. Germline V lookup: CDR1 LGHDT, CDR2 YNNKEL (reference sequence). The germline V and J ends were trimmed by 3 bases and 4 bases, with 9 bases remaining between them. The CDR3: CASSQGRGTEAFF. The CDR3, as DNA: TGTGCCAGCAGCCAGGGTAGGGGCACTGAAGCTTTCTTT.

The chain employs TRBV10-3 and TRBJ2-2; possible D gene TRBD2, 6 bases. V lost 11 bases and J 5 bases, leaving 24 bases between the germline ends. This CDR3 is built from 16 residues. From germline, CDR1 is ENHRY and CDR2 SYGVKD. CDR3 nucleotides: TGTGCCTCAGGAAGGAGGGCAGGGACTGAAACCGGGGAGCTGTTTTTT. Translated, it gives CASGRRAGTETGELFF.

The V call is TRBV7-2, the J call TRBJ1-1, with D hard to call. This CDR3 has 14 amino acids. Per the germline V gene, CDR1 is SGHTA and CDR2 is FQGNSA. V was clipped by 1 base and J by 5 bases, with 11 bases between them. This CDR3 is CASSLVGEYTEAFF. The DNA of the CDR3 is TGTGCCAGCAGCTTAGTTGGGGAGTATACTGAAGCTTTCTTT. The full variable domain, in which reference TRBV7-2 and TRBJ1-1 provide the parts outside the CDR3, is GAGVSQSPSNKVTEKGKDVELRCDPISGHTALYWYRQSLGQGLEFLIYFQGNSAPDKSGLPSDRFSAERTGGSVSTLTIQRTQQEDSAVYLCASSLVGEYTEAFFGQGTRLTVV.

The chain couples TRBV3-1 to TRBJ1-2; 11 bases fit TRBD1. Per germline, CDR1 LGHDT and CDR2 YNNKEL (reference sequence). This CDR3 spans 16 amino acids. J gave up 2 bases and V 2 bases, and 4 bases lay outside the gene matches. DNA for the CDR3: TGTGCCAGCAGCCAATCCCGGGACAGGGGGAACTATGGCTACACCTTC. This translates into CASSQSRDRGNYGYTF.

Within the sample, this clonotype is medium-sized. This rearrangement joins TRBV6-5 to TRBJ2-1, with D unresolved. CDR1 is MNHEY, CDR2 SVGAGI, per germline. The V and J ends lost 6 bases and 9 bases respectively, with 12 bases between them. The CDR3 extends over 12 amino acids. The CDR3 DNA is TGTGCCAGCAGCTCCCTCAGGCGTGAGCAGTTCTTC. Its protein product is CASSSLRREQFF.

Concerning this clonotype: A clone one base away is much larger, so this may be a read error. The rearrangement links TRBV6-5 to TRBJ2-1; tentatively, D is TRBD2 (6 bases). Germline lookup yields CDR1 MNHEY and CDR2 SVGAGI. The CDR3 runs to 13 residues. Trimming removed 2 bases at V and 10 bases at J, with 12 bases between. The CDR3 is CASSYRGMYEQFF. DNA for the CDR3: TGTGCCAGCAGTTACCGGGGGATGTACGAGCAGTTCTTC.

This clonotype appeared a few times. CDR3 in DNA: TGTGCCAGCAGGACTAGCGGGAGAGATACGCAGTATTTT. It codes for CASRTSGRDTQYF. J is TRBJ2-3 and V is TRBV6-1; TRBD2 agrees at 12 bases. Germline V gene lookup returns CDR1 MNHNS and CDR2 SASEGT. V was clipped by 6 bases and J by 5 bases; unmatched bases: 0. The CDR3 is 13 amino acids.

In its sample, this clonotype was seen once. The junction departs from germline at one end; a sequencing error may be responsible. The chain joins TRBV11-3 to TRBJ2-3; the D call may be TRBD1 or TRBD2 (5 bases each). Germline CDR1 SGHNT, CDR2 YENEEA. The CDR3 runs to 15 residues. The CDR3 bases are TGTGCCAGCAGCTTAGGAGGGGACGGCACAGACACGCAGTACTTT. As protein: CASSLGGDGTDTQYF.

As concerns this clonotype: The junction and the germline gene differ at one end; a read error may be behind it. V is TRBV6-1 and J is TRBJ2-3, with D perhaps being TRBD1 or TRBD2 (5 bases each). The CDR3 is made up of 16 amino acids. Germline V gene data show CDR1 as MNHNS and CDR2 as SASEGT. For the CDR3, the DNA is TGTGCCAGCAGTGAAACGTGGACTGTCGGGACCGATACGCAGTACTTT. Amino acids: CASSETWTVGTDTQYF.

This clonotype was counted many times. Written as DNA, the CDR3 is TGCGCCAGCAGTCCTGGGACAGGGAGCCCAGATACGCAGTATTTT. Translated: CASSPGTGSPDTQYF. The J gene is TRBJ2-3, the V gene TRBV10-1, with 9 bases fitting TRBD1. Germline lookup yields CDR1 WNHNN and CDR2 SYGVQD (reference sequence). With V trimmed by 5 bases and J by 4 bases, 7 bases remained unmatched. There are 15 residues in the CDR3.

V gene TRBV6-1 combines with J gene TRBJ2-7; 10 nucleotides line up with TRBD1. V dropped 4 bases and J dropped 2; count of bases not matched to a gene: 2. Germline V gives CDR1 MNHNS, CDR2 SASEGT. The CDR3 runs 14 residues. The CDR3 loop is CASSGGQGPYEQYF. The CDR3, as DNA: TGTGCCAGCAGTGGGGGACAGGGGCCCTACGAGCAGTACTTC.

The CDR3 sequence is CASSFQGGGEQFF. The CDR3 nucleotides read TGTGCCAGCAGTTTTCAGGGAGGGGGCGAGCAGTTCTTC. J is TRBJ2-1 and V is TRBV6-2 or TRBV6-3; D tentatively fits TRBD1 or TRBD2 (7 bases each). The length of the CDR3 is 13 residues. Germline V gene sequence: CDR1 MNHEY, CDR2 SVGEGT. V was cut by 4 bases and J by 10 bases, with 14 bases left in between.

The chain couples TRBV10-1 to TRBJ2-5; possibly TRBD2 for D (6 bases). Germline CDR1 is WNHNN and CDR2 is SYGVQD (reference sequence). V was trimmed by 5 bases and J by 4 bases, leaving 11 bases between them. There are 13 residues in the CDR3. The CDR3 sequence: CASSLTAGETQYF. The CDR3 DNA sequence: TGCGCCAGCAGTTTGACAGCGGGAGAGACCCAGTACTTC.

With regard to this clonotype: At one boundary the junction diverges from the germline segment, which might be a read error. This chain's CDR3 is CAGSSARDTDTQYF. As DNA, the CDR3 is TGTGCGGGCAGCTCGGCCCGCGACACAGATACCCAGTATTTC. The chain recombines TRBV5-4 with TRBJ2-3, with D hard to call. This CDR3 contains 14 residues. Germline V lookup: CDR1 SGHNT, CDR2 YYREEE (reference sequence).

This clonotype was recorded once. This CDR3 fails to terminate in the conserved phenylalanine or tryptophan, so it likely reflects a read error. No DNA is shown, since the ends of the CDR3 on it are uncertain; the CDR3 is the one TCRdb lists. The chain recombines TRBV4-1 with TRBJ2-6; the table gives TRBD2 as D, unverified against the DNA. The CDR3 totals 15 residues, both ends included. From germline, CDR1 is MGHRA and CDR2 YSYEKL. The CDR3 sequence is CASSADYYNEQFFGP.

This clonotype was counted only a few times. The chain carries TRBV27 and TRBJ1-6, with D unresolved. CDR1 MNHEY and CDR2 SMNVEV come from the germline V gene (reference sequence). There are 15 residues in the CDR3. The V and J ends lost 6 bases and 0 bases respectively, with 9 bases between them. The CDR3 sequence is CASSSGNSYNSPLHF. CDR3 nucleotide sequence: TGTGCCAGCAGCTCTGGGAACTCCTATAATTCACCCCTCCACTTT.

DNA for the CDR3: TGTGCCAGCACCCCCCGGGGACAAGAGACCCAGTACTTC. Residues: CASTPRGQETQYF. The chain carries TRBV6-1 and TRBJ2-5, with D perhaps TRBD2 (5 bases). Trimming took 7 bases from V and 2 from J, leaving 11 bases between them. The length of the CDR3 is 13 residues. Germline assignment: CDR1 MNHNS and CDR2 SASEGT.

About this clonotype itself: The germline gene is not matched at one end of the junction; a read error may be the cause. V usage is TRBV27 and J usage is TRBJ2-1; D not certain. The CDR3 is 15 residues long. Germline lookup yields CDR1 MNHEY and CDR2 SMNVEV (reference sequence). The CDR3 region has the DNA TGTGCCAGCAGTTTGAGCCGTCCCAACTCCGGTGAGCTGTTTTTC. Encoded protein: CASSLSRPNSGELFF.